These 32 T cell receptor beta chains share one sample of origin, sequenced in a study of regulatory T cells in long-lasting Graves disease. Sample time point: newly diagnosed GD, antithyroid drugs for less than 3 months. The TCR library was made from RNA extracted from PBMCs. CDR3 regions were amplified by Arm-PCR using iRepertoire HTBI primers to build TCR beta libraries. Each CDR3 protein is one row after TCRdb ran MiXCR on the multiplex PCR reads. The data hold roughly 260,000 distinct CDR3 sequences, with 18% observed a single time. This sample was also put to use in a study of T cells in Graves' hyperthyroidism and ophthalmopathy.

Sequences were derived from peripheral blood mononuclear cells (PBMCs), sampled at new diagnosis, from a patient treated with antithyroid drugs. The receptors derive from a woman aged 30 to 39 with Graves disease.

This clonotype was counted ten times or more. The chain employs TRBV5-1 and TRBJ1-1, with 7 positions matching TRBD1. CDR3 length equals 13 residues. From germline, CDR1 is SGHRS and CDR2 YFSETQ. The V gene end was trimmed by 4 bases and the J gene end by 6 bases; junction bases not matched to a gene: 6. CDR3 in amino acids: CASSLTGKSEAFF. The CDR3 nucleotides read TGCGCCAGCAGCCTGACAGGGAAGTCTGAAGCTTTCTTT.

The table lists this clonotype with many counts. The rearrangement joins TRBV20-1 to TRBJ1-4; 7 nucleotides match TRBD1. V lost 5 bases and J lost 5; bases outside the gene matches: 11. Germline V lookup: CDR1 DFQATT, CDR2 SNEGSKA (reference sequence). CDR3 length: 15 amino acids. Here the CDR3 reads CSAPLAGQLNEKLFF. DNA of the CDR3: TGCAGTGCTCCGTTAGCGGGACAGCTAAATGAAAAACTGTTTTTT.

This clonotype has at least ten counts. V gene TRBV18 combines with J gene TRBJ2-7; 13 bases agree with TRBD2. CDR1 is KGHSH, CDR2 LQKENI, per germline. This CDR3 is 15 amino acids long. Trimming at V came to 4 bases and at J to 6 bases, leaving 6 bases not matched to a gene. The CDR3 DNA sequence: TGTGCCAGCTCACGCGGACTAGCGGGGGATTCCGAGCAGTACTTC. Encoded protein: CASSRGLAGDSEQYF. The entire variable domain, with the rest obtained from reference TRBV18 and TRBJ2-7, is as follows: NAGVMQNPRHLVRRRGQEARLRCSPMKGHSHVYWYRQLPEEGLKFMVYLQKENIIDESGMPKERFSAEFPKEGPSILRIQQVVRGDSAAYFCASSRGLAGDSEQYFGPGTRLTVT.

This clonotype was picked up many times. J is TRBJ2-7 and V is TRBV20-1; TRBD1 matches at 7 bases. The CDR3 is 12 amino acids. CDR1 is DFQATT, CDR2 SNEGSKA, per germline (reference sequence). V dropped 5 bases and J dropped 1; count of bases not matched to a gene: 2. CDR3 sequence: CSASGQSYEQYF. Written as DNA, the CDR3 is TGCAGTGCTTCGGGACAGTCCTACGAGCAGTACTTC.

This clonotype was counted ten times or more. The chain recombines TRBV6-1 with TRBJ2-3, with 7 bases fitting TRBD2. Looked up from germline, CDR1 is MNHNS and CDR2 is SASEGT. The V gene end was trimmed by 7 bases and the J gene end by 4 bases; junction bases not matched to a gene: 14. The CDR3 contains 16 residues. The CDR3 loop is CASTTKAGEGADTQYF. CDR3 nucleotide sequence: TGTGCCAGCACCACTAAGGCCGGGGAGGGCGCAGATACGCAGTATTTT.

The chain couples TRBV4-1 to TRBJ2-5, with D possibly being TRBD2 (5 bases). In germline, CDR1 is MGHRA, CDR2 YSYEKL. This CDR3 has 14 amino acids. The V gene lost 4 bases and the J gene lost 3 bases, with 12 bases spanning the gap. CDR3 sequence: CASSPRDYKETQYF. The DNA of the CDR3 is TGCGCCAGCAGCCCTAGAGACTATAAAGAGACCCAGTACTTC.

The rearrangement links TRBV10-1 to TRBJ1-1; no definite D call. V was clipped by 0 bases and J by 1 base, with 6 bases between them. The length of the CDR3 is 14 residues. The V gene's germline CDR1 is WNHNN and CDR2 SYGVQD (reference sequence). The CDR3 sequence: CASSESGGNTEAFF. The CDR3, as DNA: TGCGCCAGCAGTGAGTCCGGCGGGAACACTGAAGCTTTCTTT.

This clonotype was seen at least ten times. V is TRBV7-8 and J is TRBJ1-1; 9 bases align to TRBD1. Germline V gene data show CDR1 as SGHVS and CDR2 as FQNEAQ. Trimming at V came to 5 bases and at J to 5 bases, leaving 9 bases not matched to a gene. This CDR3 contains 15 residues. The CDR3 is CASSTQDRGRTEAFF. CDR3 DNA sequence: TGTGCCAGCAGCACCCAGGACAGGGGAAGGACTGAAGCTTTCTTT.

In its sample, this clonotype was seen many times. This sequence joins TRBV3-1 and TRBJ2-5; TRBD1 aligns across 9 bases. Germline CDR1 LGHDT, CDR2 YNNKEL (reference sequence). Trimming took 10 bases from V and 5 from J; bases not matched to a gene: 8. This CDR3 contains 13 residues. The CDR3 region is CAIKDRGGETQYF. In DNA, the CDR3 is TGTGCCATCAAGGACAGGGGAGGTGAGACCCAGTACTTC.

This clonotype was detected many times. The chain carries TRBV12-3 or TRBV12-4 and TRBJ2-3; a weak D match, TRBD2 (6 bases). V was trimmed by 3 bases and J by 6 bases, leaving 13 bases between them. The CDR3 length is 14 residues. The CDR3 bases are TGTGCCAGCAGTTTCAGACTAGGCTCGGATACGCAGTATTTT. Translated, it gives CASSFRLGSDTQYF.

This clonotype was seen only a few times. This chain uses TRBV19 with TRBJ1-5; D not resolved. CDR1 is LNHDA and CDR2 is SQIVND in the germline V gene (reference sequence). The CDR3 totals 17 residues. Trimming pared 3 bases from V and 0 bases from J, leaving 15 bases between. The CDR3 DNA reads TGTGCCAGTAGTATCCTACCAGGTTACCGTAGCAATCAGCCCCAGCATTTT. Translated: CASSILPGYRSNQPQHF. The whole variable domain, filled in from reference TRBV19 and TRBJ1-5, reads DGGITQSPKYLFRKEGQNVTLSCEQNLNHDAMYWYRQDPGQGLRLIYYSQIVNDFQKGDIAEGYSVSREKKESFPLTVTSAQKNPTAFYLCASSILPGYRSNQPQHFGDGTRLSIL.

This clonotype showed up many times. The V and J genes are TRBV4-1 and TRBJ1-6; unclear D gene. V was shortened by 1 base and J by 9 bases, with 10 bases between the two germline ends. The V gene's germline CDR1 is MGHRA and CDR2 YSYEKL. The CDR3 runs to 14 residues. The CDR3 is CASSQATSPSPLHF. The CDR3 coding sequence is TGCGCCAGCAGCCAAGCTACATCACCTTCACCCCTCCACTTT.

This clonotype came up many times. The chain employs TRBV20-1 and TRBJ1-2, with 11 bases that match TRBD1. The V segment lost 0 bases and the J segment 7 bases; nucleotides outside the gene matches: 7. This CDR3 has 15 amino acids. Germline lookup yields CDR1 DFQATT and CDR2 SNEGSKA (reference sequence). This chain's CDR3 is CSARELDRGQGGYTF. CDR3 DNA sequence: TGCAGTGCTAGAGAGTTGGACAGGGGGCAAGGTGGCTACACCTTC.

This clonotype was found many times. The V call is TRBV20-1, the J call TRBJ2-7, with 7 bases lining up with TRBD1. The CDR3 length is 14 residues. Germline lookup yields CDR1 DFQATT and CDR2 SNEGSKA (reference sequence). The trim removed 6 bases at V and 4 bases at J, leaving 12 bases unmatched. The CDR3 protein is CSADARGGWYEQYF. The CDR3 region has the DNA TGCAGTGCAGATGCCCGAGGGGGCTGGTACGAGCAGTACTTC.

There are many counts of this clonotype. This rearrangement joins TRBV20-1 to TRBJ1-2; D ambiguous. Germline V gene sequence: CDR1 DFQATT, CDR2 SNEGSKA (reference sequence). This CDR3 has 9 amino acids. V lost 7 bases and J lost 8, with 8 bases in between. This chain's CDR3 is CSGSKGYTF. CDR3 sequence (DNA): TGCAGTGGTTCTAAAGGCTACACCTTC.

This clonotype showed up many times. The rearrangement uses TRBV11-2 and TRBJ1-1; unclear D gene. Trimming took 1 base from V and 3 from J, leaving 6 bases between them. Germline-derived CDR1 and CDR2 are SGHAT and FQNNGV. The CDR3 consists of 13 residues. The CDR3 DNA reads TGTGCCAGCAGCTTAGCCCGATACACTGAAGCTTTCTTT. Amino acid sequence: CASSLARYTEAFF. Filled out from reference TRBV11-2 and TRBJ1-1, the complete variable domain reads EAGVAQSPRYKIIEKRQSVAFWCNPISGHATLYWYQQILGQGPKLLIQFQNNGVVDDSQLPKDRFSAERLKGVDSTLKIQPAKLEDSAVYLCASSLARYTEAFFGQGTRLTVV.

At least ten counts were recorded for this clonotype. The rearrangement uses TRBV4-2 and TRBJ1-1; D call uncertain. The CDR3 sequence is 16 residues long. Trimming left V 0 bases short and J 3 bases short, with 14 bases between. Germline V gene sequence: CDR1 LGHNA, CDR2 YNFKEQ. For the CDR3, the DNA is TGTGCCAGCAGCCAAGAAGTAGACCGATTGGACACTGAAGCTTTCTTT. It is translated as CASSQEVDRLDTEAFF.

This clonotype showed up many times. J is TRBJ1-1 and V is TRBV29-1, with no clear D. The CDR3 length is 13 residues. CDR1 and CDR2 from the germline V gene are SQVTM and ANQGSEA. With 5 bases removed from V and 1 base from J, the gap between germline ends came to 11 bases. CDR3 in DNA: TGCAGCGTTAACGGTGGGTCGAACACTGAAGCTTTCTTT. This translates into CSVNGGSNTEAFF.

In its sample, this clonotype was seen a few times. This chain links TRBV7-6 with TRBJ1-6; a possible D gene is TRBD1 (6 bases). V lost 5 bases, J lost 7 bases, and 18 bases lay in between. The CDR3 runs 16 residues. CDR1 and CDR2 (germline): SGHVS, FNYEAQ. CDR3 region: CASSPIYRARNSPLHF. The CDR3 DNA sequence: TGTGCCAGCAGCCCTATTTACAGGGCTCGGAATTCACCCCTCCACTTT.

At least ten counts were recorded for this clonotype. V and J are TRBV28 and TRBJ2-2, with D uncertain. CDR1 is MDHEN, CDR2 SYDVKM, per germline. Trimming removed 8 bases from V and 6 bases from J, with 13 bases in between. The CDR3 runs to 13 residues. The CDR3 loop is CASLPGPSGELFF. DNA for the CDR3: TGTGCCAGCCTCCCGGGCCCATCCGGGGAGCTGTTTTTT.

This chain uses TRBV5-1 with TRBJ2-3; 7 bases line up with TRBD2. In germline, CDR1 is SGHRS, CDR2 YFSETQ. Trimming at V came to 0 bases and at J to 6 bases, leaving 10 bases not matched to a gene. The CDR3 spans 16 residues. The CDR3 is CASSLELGGRGDTQYF. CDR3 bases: TGCGCCAGCAGCTTGGAGTTGGGGGGGAGGGGCGATACGCAGTATTTT.

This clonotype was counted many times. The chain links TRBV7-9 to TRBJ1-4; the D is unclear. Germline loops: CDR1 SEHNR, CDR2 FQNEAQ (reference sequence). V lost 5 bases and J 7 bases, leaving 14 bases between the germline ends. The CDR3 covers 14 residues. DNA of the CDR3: TGTGCCAGCAGCCCGGACCGATCATCTGAAAAACTGTTTTTT. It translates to CASSPDRSSEKLFF.

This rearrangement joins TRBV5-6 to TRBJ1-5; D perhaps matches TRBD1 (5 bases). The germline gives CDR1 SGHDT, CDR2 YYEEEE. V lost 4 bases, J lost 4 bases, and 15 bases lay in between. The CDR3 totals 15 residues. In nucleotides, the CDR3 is TGTGCCAGCAGCACAGATAGGGGTCTGAATCAGCCCCAGCATTTT. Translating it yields CASSTDRGLNQPQHF.

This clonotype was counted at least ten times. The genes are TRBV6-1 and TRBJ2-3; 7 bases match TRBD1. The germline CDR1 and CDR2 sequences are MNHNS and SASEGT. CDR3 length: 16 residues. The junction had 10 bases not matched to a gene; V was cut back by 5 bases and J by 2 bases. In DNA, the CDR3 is TGTGCCAGCAGTCAGACTCCCGGGACAGCCACAGATACGCAGTATTTT. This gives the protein CASSQTPGTATDTQYF.

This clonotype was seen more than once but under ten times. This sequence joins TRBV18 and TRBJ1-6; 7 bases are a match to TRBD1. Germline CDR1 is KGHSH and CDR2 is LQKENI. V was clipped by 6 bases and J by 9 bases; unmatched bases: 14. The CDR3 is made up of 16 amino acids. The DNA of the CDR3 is TGTGCCAGCTCCCAGAACAAACAGGGGTTATTTTCACCCCTCCACTTT. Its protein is CASSQNKQGLFSPLHF.

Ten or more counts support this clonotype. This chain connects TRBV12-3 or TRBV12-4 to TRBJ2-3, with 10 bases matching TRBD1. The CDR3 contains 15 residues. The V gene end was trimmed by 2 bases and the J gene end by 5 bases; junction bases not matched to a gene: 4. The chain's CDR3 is CASSLKTGGKDTQYF. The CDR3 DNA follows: TGTGCCAGCAGTTTAAAGACAGGGGGCAAAGATACGCAGTATTTT.

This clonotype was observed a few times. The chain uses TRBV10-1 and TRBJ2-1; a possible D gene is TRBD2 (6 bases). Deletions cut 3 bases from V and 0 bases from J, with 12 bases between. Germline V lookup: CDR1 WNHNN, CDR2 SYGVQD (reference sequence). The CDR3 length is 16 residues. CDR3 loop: CASSDSGVASYNEQFF. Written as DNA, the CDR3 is TGCGCCAGCAGTGATTCGGGGGTCGCCTCCTACAATGAGCAGTTCTTC.

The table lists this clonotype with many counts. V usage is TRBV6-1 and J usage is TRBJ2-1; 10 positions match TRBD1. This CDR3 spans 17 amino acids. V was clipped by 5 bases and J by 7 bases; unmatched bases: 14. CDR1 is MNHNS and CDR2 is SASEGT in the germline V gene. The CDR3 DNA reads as TGTGCCAGCAGTCCCTGGCAAGGGACAGGGGTGATGAATGAGCAGTTCTTC. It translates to CASSPWQGTGVMNEQFF.

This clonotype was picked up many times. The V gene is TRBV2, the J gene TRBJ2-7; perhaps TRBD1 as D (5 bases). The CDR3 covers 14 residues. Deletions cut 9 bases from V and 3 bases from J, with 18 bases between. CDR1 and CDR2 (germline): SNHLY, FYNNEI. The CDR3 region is CARGMGREGYEQYF. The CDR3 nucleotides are TGTGCCAGGGGGATGGGCAGGGAAGGCTACGAGCAGTACTTC. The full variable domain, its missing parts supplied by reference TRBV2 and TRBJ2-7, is EPEVTQTPSHQVTQMGQEVILRCVPISNHLYFYWYRQILGQKVEFLVSFYNNEISEKSEIFDDQFSVERPDGSNFTLKIRSTKLEDSAMYFCARGMGREGYEQYFGPGTRLTVT.

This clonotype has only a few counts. CDR3 DNA sequence: TGCGCCAGTTCTACAGAAAACACTGAAGCTTTCTTT. Translation gives CASSTENTEAFF. The chain links TRBV10-1 to TRBJ1-1, with unresolved D. Per the germline V gene, CDR1 is WNHNN and CDR2 is SYGVQD (reference sequence). The CDR3 sequence is 12 residues long. Deletions cut 9 bases from V and 2 bases from J, with 10 bases between.

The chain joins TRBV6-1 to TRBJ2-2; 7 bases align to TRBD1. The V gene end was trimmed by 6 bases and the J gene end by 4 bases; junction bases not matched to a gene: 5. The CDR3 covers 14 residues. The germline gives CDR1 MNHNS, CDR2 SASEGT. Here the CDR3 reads CASRLQGSTGELFF. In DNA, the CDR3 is TGTGCCAGCAGGCTACAGGGGTCCACCGGGGAGCTGTTTTTT.

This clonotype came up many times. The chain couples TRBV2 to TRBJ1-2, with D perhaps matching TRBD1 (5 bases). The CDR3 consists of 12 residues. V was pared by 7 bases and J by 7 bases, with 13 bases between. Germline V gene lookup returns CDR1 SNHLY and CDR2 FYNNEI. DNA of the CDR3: TGTGCCAGCACTAGGGACGGTCGTGGCTACACCTTC. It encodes CASTRDGRGYTF.